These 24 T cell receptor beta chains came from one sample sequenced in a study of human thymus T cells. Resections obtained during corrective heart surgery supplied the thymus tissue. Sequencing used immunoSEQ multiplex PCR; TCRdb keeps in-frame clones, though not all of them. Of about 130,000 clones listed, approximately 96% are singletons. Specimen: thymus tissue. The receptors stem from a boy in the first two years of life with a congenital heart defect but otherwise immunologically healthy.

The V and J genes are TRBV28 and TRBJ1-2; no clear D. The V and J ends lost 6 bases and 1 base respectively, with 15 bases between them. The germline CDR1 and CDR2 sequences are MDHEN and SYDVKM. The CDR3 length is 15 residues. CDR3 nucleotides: TGTGCCAGCAGCGCCCAGGCGGGAATTAACTATGGCTACACCTTC. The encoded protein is CASSAQAGINYGYTF.

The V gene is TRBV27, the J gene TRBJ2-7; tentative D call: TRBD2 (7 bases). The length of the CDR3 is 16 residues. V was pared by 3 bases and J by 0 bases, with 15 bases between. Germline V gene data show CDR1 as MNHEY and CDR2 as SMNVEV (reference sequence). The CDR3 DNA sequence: TGTGCCAGCAGTTTTTGGAAGGGGGGGTTCTCCTACGAGCAGTACTTC. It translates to CASSFWKGGFSYEQYF.

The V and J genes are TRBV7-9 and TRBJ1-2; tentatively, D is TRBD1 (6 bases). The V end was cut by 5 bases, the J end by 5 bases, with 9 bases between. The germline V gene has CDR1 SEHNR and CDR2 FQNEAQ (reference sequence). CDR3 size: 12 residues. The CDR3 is CASSITGYGYTF. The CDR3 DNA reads TGTGCCAGCAGCATAACAGGGTATGGCTACACCTTC.

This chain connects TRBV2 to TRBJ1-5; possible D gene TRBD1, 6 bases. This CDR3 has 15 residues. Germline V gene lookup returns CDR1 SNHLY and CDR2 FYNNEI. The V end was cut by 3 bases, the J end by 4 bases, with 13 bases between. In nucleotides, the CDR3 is TGTGCCAGCAGTGATATGAGGGGGGGAAATCAGCCCCAGCATTTT. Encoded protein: CASSDMRGGNQPQHF. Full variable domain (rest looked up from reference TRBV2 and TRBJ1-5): EPEVTQTPSHQVTQMGQEVILRCVPISNHLYFYWYRQILGQKVEFLVSFYNNEISEKSEIFDDQFSVERPDGSNFTLKIRSTKLEDSAMYFCASSDMRGGNQPQHFGDGTRLSIL.

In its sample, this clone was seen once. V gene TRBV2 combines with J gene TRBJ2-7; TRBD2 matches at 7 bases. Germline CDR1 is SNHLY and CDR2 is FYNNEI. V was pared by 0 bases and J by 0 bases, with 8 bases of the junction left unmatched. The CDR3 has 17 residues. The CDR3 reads CASSEALLRGSSYEQYF. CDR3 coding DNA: TGTGCCAGCAGTGAAGCGCTTCTGCGGGGGAGCTCCTACGAGCAGTACTTC.

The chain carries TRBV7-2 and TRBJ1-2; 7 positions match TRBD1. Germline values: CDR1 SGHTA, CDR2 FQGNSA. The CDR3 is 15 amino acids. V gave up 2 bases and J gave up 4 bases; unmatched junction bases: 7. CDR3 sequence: CASSLLGDSAYGYTF. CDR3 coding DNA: TGTGCCAGCAGCTTATTGGGGGACAGTGCCTATGGCTACACCTTC.

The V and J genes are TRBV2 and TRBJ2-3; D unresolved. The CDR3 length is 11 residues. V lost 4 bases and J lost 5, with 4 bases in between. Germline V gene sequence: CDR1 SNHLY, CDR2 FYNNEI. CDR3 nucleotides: TGTGCCAGCAGTGCTAAAGATACGCAGTATTTT. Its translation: CASSAKDTQYF.

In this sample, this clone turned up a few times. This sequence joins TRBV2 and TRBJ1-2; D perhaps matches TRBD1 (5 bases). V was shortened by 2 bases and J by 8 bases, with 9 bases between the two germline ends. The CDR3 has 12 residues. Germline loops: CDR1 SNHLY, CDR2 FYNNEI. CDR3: CASSESRAGYTF. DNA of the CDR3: TGTGCCAGCAGTGAAAGCAGGGCCGGCTACACCTTC.

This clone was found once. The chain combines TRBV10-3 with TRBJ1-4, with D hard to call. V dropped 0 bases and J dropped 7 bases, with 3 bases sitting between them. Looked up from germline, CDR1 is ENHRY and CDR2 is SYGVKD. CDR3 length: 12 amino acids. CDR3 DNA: TGTGCCATCAGTGAGTCTGCTGAAAAACTGTTTTTT. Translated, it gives CAISESAEKLFF.

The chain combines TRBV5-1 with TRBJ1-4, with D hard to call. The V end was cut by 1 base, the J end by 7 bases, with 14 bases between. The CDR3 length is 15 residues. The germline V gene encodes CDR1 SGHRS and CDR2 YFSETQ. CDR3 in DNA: TGCGCCAGCAGCTTGATGGTTCCCGGGTCTGAAAAACTGTTTTTT. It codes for CASSLMVPGSEKLFF.

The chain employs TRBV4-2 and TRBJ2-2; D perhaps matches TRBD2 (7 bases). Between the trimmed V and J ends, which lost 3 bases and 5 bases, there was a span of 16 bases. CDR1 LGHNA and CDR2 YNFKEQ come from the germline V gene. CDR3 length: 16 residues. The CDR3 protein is CASSHVTGGRTGELFF. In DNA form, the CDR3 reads TGTGCCAGCAGCCATGTAACGGGGGGCAGGACCGGGGAGCTGTTTTTT.

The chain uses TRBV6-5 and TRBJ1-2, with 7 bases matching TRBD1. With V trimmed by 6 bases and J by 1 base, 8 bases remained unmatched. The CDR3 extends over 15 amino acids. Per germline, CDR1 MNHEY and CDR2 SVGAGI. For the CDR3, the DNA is TGTGCCAGCAGGGGCGAGACAGGGAATAACTATGGCTACACCTTC. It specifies CASRGETGNNYGYTF.

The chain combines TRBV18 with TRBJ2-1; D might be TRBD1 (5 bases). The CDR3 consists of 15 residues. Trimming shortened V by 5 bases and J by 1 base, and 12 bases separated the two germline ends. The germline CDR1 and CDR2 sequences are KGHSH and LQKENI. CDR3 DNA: TGTGCCAGCTCAACTCAGGGTCAGTCCTACAATGAGCAGTTCTTC. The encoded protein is CASSTQGQSYNEQFF.

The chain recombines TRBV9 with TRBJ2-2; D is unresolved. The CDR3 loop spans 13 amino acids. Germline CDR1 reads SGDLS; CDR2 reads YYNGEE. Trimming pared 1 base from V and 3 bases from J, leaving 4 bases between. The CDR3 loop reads CASSVRDTGELFF. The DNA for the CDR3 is TGTGCCAGCAGCGTAAGGGACACCGGGGAGCTGTTTTTT. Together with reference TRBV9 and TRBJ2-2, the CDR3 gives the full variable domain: DSGVTQTPKHLITATGQRVTLRCSPRSGDLSVYWYQQSLDQGLQFLIQYYNGEERAKGNILERFSAQQFPDLHSELNLSSLELGDSALYFCASSVRDTGELFFGEGSRLTVL.

CDR3 sequence (DNA): TGTGCCAGCAGCTTAGCAAGAAGAGGATACGAGCAGTACTTC. It yields the protein CASSLARRGYEQYF. This chain links TRBV7-8 with TRBJ2-7; no clear D gene. Germline V gives CDR1 SGHVS, CDR2 FQNEAQ. The length of the CDR3 is 14 residues. Trimming pared 0 bases from V and 4 bases from J, leaving 10 bases between.

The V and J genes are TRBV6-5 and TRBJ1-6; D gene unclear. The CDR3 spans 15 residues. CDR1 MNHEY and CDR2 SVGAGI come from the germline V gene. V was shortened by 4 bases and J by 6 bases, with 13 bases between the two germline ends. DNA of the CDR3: TGTGCCAGCAGTTGGTCGATCAGCCTTAATTCACCCCTCCACTTT. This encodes CASSWSISLNSPLHF.

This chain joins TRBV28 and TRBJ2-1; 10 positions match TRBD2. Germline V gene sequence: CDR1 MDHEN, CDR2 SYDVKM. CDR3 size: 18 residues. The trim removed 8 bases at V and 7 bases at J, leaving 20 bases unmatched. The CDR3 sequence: CASCNTSGENPFLNEQFF. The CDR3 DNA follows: TGTGCCAGCTGTAACACTAGCGGGGAGAACCCTTTTTTGAATGAGCAGTTCTTC. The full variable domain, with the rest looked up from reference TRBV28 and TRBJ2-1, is DVKVTQSSRYLVKRTGEKVFLECVQDMDHENMFWYRQDPGLGLRLIYFSYDVKMKEKGDIPEGYSVSREKKERFSLILESASTNQTSMYLCASCNTSGENPFLNEQFFGPGTRLTVL.

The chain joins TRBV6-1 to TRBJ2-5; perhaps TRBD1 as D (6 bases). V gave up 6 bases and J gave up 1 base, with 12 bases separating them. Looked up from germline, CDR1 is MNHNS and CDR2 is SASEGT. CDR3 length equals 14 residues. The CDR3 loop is CASRKTGPQETQYF. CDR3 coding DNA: TGTGCCAGCAGAAAAACAGGGCCCCAAGAGACCCAGTACTTC.

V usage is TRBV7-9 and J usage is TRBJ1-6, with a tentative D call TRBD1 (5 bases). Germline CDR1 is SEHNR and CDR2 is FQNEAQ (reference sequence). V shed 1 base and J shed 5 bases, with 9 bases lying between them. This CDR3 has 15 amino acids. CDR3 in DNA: TGTGCCAGCAGCTTAGTGGGGGGAGATAATTCACCCCTCCACTTT. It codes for CASSLVGGDNSPLHF.

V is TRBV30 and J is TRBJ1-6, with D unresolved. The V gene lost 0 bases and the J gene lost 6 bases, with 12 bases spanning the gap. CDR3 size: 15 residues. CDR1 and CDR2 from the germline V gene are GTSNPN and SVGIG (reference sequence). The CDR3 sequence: CAWSVLALTNSPLHF. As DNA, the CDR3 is TGTGCCTGGAGTGTACTGGCACTGACTAATTCACCCCTCCACTTT.

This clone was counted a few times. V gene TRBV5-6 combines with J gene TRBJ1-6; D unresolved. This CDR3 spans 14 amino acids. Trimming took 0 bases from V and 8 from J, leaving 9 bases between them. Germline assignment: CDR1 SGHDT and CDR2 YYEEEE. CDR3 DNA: TGTGCCAGCAGCTTGGGATATGGCGATTCACCCCTCCACTTT. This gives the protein CASSLGYGDSPLHF.

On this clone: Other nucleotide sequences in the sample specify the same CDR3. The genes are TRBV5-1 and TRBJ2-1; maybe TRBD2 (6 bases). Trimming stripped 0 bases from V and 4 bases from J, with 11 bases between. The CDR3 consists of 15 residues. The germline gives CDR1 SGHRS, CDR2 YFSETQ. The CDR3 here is CASSLGLAEYNEQFF. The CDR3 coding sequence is TGCGCCAGCAGCTTGGGGTTAGCGGAATACAATGAGCAGTTCTTC.

The CDR3 reads CASTPDRNRGMGSNQPQHF. CDR3 sequence (DNA): TGTGCCAGCACCCCCGACCGAAACAGGGGAATGGGTAGCAATCAGCCCCAGCATTTT. This rearrangement joins TRBV28 to TRBJ1-5; 7 nucleotides match TRBD1. This CDR3 is 19 amino acids long. CDR1 and CDR2 from the germline V gene are MDHEN and SYDVKM. With V trimmed by 7 bases and J by 0 bases, 18 bases remained unmatched.

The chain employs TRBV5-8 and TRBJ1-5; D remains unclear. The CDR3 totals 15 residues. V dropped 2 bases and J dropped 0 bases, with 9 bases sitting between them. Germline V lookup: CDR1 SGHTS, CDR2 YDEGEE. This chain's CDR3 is CASSLSVDSNQPQHF. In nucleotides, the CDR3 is TGTGCCAGCAGCTTATCCGTTGATAGCAATCAGCCCCAGCATTTT. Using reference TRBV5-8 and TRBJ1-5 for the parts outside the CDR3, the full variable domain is EAGVTQSPTHLIKTRGQQATLRCSPISGHTSVYWYQQALGLGLQFLLWYDEGEERNRGNFPPRFSGRQFPNYSSELNVNALELEDSALYLCASSLSVDSNQPQHFGDGTRLSIL.